The entry below describes one T cell receptor (beta chain). This sample was taken from a study of T cell responses to AZD1222 COVID-19 vaccine. Germline CDR1 is SGHTA and CDR2 is FQGNSA. The CDR3 contains 14 residues. V lost 5 bases to trimming and J lost 4 bases, with 14 bases between them. Assay: immunoSEQ multiplex PCR; the TCRdb copy retains only in-frame clones and omits some. The table has approximately 180,000 clones, 85% to 95% seen once. The sequence was collected from an adult in good health. The material sequenced was peripheral blood, taken on day 0 of AZD1222 vaccination. The chain links TRBV7-2 to TRBJ1-2; D perhaps matches TRBD1 (6 bases). In DNA form, the CDR3 reads TGTGCCAGCAGCCCCACAGGGTTCGGCTATGGCTACACCTTC. Protein sequence: CASSPTGFGYGYTF.